The clone carrying this TCR beta chain was counted once. Its antigen is undetermined. The data stem from a study of beta chain features in type 1 diabetes. Regarding the study as a whole: Type 1 diabetes patients had TCRB CDR3s that were shorter (moderately but significantly so) in all four CD4+ subsets.

TCRB transcripts that were expressed got sequenced, as all of the isolated RNA had been reverse transcribed. Sequenced by immunoSEQ multiplex PCR; TCRdb stores in-frame clones only, minus some. This repertoire shows more than 95,000 clones, roughly 17% found once; its top ten account for 2.6%. The sample taken for sequencing was central memory CD4+ T cells from blood. The sequence derives from a man between 18 and 29 years old with type 1 diabetes.

The CDR3 DNA is TGCGCCAGCAGATCTCTAGCGGGAGGGTCCTACAATGAGCAGTTCTTC. Protein sequence: CASRSLAGGSYNEQFF. This sequence joins TRBV4-1 and TRBJ2-1; 12 bases match TRBD2. The CDR3 is made up of 16 amino acids. Germline CDR1 MGHRA, CDR2 YSYEKL. J lost 1 base, V lost 6 bases, and 4 bases had no gene match.